These 23 T cell receptor beta chains were sequenced from one sample in a study of T cell responses to AZD1222 COVID-19 vaccine. Clones were read by immunoSEQ multiplex PCR, and TCRdb kept only the in-frame ones, dropping some. In the table there are 100,000 to 150,000 clones, approximately 91% of which are singletons. Source: peripheral blood, taken 28 days after the second AZD1222 dose. All receptors derive from an adult who received the AZD1222 COVID-19 vaccine.

The count of this clone is one. This chain connects TRBV20-1 to TRBJ2-7; D is ambiguous. This CDR3 has 11 amino acids. Germline V gene data show CDR1 as DFQATT and CDR2 as SNEGSKA (reference sequence). Trimming removed 6 bases at V and 6 bases at J, with 12 bases between. CDR3 bases: TGCAGTGCAAGCCGGCTGAGCGAGCAGTACTTC. Protein product: CSASRLSEQYF.

V is TRBV4-1 and J is TRBJ2-7, with 7 bases fitting TRBD1. The CDR3 covers 15 residues. The junction had 9 bases not matched to a gene; V was cut back by 4 bases and J by 3 bases. Germline V lookup: CDR1 MGHRA, CDR2 YSYEKL. The CDR3 loop is CASSRPGTVSYEQYF. The CDR3 DNA reads as TGCGCCAGCAGCCGTCCCGGGACAGTAAGCTACGAGCAGTACTTC.

The V and J genes are TRBV27 and TRBJ2-3; the D gene is possibly TRBD2 (5 bases). The V gene's germline CDR1 is MNHEY and CDR2 SMNVEV (reference sequence). CDR3 length: 13 residues. V was clipped by 6 bases and J by 4 bases, with 11 bases between them. This CDR3 reads CASSLRRADTQYF. CDR3 nucleotides: TGTGCCAGCAGCCTCCGGCGGGCAGATACGCAGTATTTT.

The chain carries TRBV6-6 and TRBJ2-7, with D maybe TRBD2 (6 bases). The length of the CDR3 is 12 residues. Trimming shortened V by 4 bases and J by 3 bases, and 7 bases separated the two germline ends. Germline CDR1 MNHNY, CDR2 SVGAGI (reference sequence). In DNA form, the CDR3 reads TGTGCCAGCAGTTCGCGGGGCTACGAGCAGTACTTC. Encoded protein: CASSSRGYEQYF.

This chain joins TRBV11-1 and TRBJ2-7; 9 bases fit TRBD1. Trimming took 1 base from V and 4 from J; bases not matched to a gene: 8. The germline V gene encodes CDR1 SGHAT and CDR2 FQDESV (reference sequence). The CDR3 consists of 16 residues. The CDR3 loop is CASSLEFRDRAYEQYF. CDR3 bases: TGTGCCAGCAGCTTAGAGTTCCGGGACAGGGCTTACGAGCAGTACTTC.

This chain joins TRBV7-9 and TRBJ1-4, with D tentatively TRBD1 (5 bases). This CDR3 contains 16 residues. Trimming left V 0 bases short and J 8 bases short, with 16 bases between. Germline V gene data show CDR1 as SEHNR and CDR2 as FQNEAQ (reference sequence). The CDR3 reads CASSLALGDLGEKLFF. CDR3 sequence (DNA): TGTGCCAGCAGCTTAGCGCTCGGGGACTTGGGAGAAAAACTGTTTTTT.

The chain couples TRBV28 to TRBJ1-2; weak D call: TRBD1 (5 bases). CDR1 and CDR2 (germline): MDHEN, SYDVKM. The CDR3 length is 16 residues. Deletions cut 3 bases from V and 5 bases from J, with 19 bases between. The CDR3 sequence is CASSFIDSRISYGYTF. The CDR3 bases are TGTGCCAGCAGTTTCATAGACAGCCGGATTAGTTATGGCTACACCTTC.

J is TRBJ2-5 and V is TRBV5-6; 11 bases fit TRBD2. This CDR3 spans 14 amino acids. After removal of 5 bases from V and 2 bases from J, the junction contained 2 bases not matched to a gene. Germline assignment: CDR1 SGHDT and CDR2 YYEEEE. This CDR3 reads CASSRLAGQETQYF. The CDR3 nucleotides read TGTGCCAGCAGTAGACTAGCGGGACAAGAGACCCAGTACTTC. The full variable domain, completed using reference TRBV5-6 and TRBJ2-5, is DAGVTQSPTHLIKTRGQQVTLRCSPKSGHDTVSWYQQALGQGPQFIFQYYEEEERQRGNFPDRFSGHQFPNYSSELNVNALLLGDSALYLCASSRLAGQETQYFGPGTRLLVL.

The rearrangement joins TRBV7-3 to TRBJ2-2; TRBD2 is a possible D gene (6 bases). V lost 11 bases and J 1 base, leaving 11 bases between the germline ends. The CDR3 runs 13 residues. Germline V gene data show CDR1 as SGHTA and CDR2 as FQGTGA. The CDR3 here is CAGRDLNTGELFF. The CDR3 DNA follows: TGTGCCGGCCGGGACTTGAACACCGGGGAGCTGTTTTTT.

The gene calls are TRBV11-2 and TRBJ2-3; the D is unclear. The germline CDR1 and CDR2 sequences are SGHAT and FQNNGV. CDR3 length: 14 residues. With 2 bases removed from V and 2 bases from J, the gap between germline ends came to 8 bases. The CDR3 DNA reads TGTGCCAGCAGCTTAAGACGGATCACAGATACGCAGTATTTT. It codes for CASSLRRITDTQYF.

This rearrangement joins TRBV2 to TRBJ1-6, with D perhaps matching TRBD1 (6 bases). V was cut by 2 bases and J by 6 bases, with 11 bases left in between. The CDR3 is 15 amino acids. Germline CDR1 reads SNHLY; CDR2 reads FYNNEI. CDR3 sequence: CASSETRGRNSPLHF. CDR3 coding DNA: TGTGCCAGCAGTGAAACGCGGGGGCGTAATTCACCCCTCCACTTT.

The gene calls are TRBV18 and TRBJ2-7; D not certain. Between the trimmed V and J ends, which lost 1 base and 2 bases, there was a span of 3 bases. Germline lookup yields CDR1 KGHSH and CDR2 LQKENI. The CDR3 totals 12 residues. For the CDR3, the DNA is TGTGCCAGCTCACCACGAGCCTACGAGCAGTACTTC. Translating gives CASSPRAYEQYF.

In this sample, this clone turned up once. The genes are TRBV5-1 and TRBJ1-1, with 8 bases matching TRBD1. Germline V CDR1 and CDR2: SGHRS, YFSETQ. Germline trimming cut 4 bases from V and 4 bases from J; bases unmatched to any gene: 3. The CDR3 runs 13 residues. The CDR3 sequence is CASSDRGSTEAFF. In nucleotides, the CDR3 is TGCGCCAGCAGCGACAGGGGCAGCACTGAAGCTTTCTTT.

The chain has TRBV24-1 and TRBJ2-5, with unresolved D. CDR3 length: 14 amino acids. V was pared by 4 bases and J by 4 bases, with 12 bases between. Germline V gene lookup returns CDR1 KGHDR and CDR2 SFDVKD. CDR3 region: CATSDAQVLETQYF. The CDR3 nucleotides read TGTGCCACCAGTGACGCCCAGGTTTTAGAGACCCAGTACTTC.

The V call is TRBV12-3 or TRBV12-4, the J call TRBJ1-6; possible D gene TRBD1, 5 bases. The CDR3 length is 13 residues. V lost 6 bases, J lost 9 bases, and 12 bases lay in between. This CDR3 reads CASREGRVSPLHF. The CDR3 DNA follows: TGTGCCAGCAGAGAAGGCAGGGTTTCACCCCTCCACTTT.

The V and J genes are TRBV5-4 and TRBJ1-3; 10 bases line up with TRBD1. Germline V gene lookup returns CDR1 SGHNT and CDR2 YYREEE (reference sequence). Germline trimming cut 4 bases from V and 3 bases from J; bases unmatched to any gene: 7. The CDR3 extends over 16 amino acids. The CDR3 coding sequence is TGTGCCAGCAGCCGCGTAGGGACAGGGGTTGGAAACACCATATATTTT. It encodes CASSRVGTGVGNTIYF.

The chain links TRBV7-9 to TRBJ1-4; TRBD1 is a possible D gene (6 bases). V shed 5 bases and J shed 7 bases, with 17 bases lying between them. Germline V gene sequence: CDR1 SEHNR, CDR2 FQNEAQ (reference sequence). This CDR3 region has 15 residues. The CDR3 coding sequence is TGTGCCAGCAGCCCAGGGGCATCTCAGGTTGAAAAACTGTTTTTT. Protein sequence: CASSPGASQVEKLFF.

This clone came up a few times. The chain couples TRBV6-2 or TRBV6-3 to TRBJ2-3, with D possibly being TRBD2 (5 bases). Trimming stripped 7 bases from V and 0 bases from J, with 17 bases between. In germline, CDR1 is MNHEY, CDR2 SVGEGT. The CDR3 is 16 amino acids. In DNA form, the CDR3 reads TGTGCCAGCACCCCAGGCGGGTTCTCGAGCACAGATACGCAGTATTTT. Protein: CASTPGGFSSTDTQYF.

V usage is TRBV5-4 and J usage is TRBJ1-4, with TRBD1 matching 7 bases. Germline-derived CDR1 and CDR2 are SGHNT and YYREEE (reference sequence). The CDR3 has 15 amino acids. The V and J ends lost 5 bases and 0 bases, in that order; junction bases with no gene match: 4. The CDR3 DNA follows: TGTGCCAGCAGTCCAACAGGGGCAACTAATGAAAAACTGTTTTTT. Its protein is CASSPTGATNEKLFF. Combining the CDR3 with reference TRBV5-4 and TRBJ1-4 gives the whole variable domain ETGVTQSPTHLIKTRGQQVTLRCSSQSGHNTVSWYQQALGQGPQFIFQYYREEENGRGNFPPRFSGLQFPNYSSELNVNALELDDSALYLCASSPTGATNEKLFFGSGTQLSVL.

In its sample, this clone was seen once. This rearrangement joins TRBV7-9 to TRBJ2-7, with 7 bases matching TRBD2. Per germline, CDR1 SEHNR and CDR2 FQNEAQ (reference sequence). The CDR3 consists of 13 residues. CDR3: CVIWVAGSYEQYF. In nucleotides, the CDR3 is TGTGTCATTTGGGTAGCGGGTAGCTACGAGCAGTACTTC. The variable domain in full, with the rest retrieved from reference TRBV7-9 and TRBJ2-7, is DTGVSQNPRHKITKRGQNVTFRCDPISEHNRLYWYRQTLGQGPEFLTYFQNEAQLEKSRLLSDRFSAERPKGSFSTLEIQRTEQGDSAMYLCVIWVAGSYEQYFGPGTRLTVT.

The V and J genes are TRBV28 and TRBJ1-4; D gene uncertain. The CDR3 covers 14 residues. Germline CDR1 MDHEN, CDR2 SYDVKM. V was trimmed by 2 bases and J by 5 bases, leaving 9 bases between them. The CDR3 region has the DNA TGTGCCAGCAGTTTAGGACTTTCCAATGAAAAACTGTTTTTT. Translation: CASSLGLSNEKLFF.

The chain joins TRBV12-3 or TRBV12-4 to TRBJ2-7; D possibly corresponds to TRBD2 (6 bases). Trimming pared 8 bases from V and 3 bases from J, leaving 14 bases between. This CDR3 has 13 amino acids. CDR3 amino acids: CASGRAGFYEQYF. The CDR3 bases are TGTGCCAGCGGTCGGGCGGGATTCTACGAGCAGTACTTC.

This chain connects TRBV18 to TRBJ1-4, with no clear D. Germline CDR1 reads KGHSH; CDR2 reads LQKENI. V lost 3 bases, J lost 0 bases, and 8 bases lay in between. This CDR3 has 15 amino acids. CDR3 sequence: CASSPGLTTNEKLFF. CDR3 in DNA: TGTGCCAGCTCACCTGGCCTAACAACTAATGAAAAACTGTTTTTT.